The 24 T cell receptor beta chains below all came from one sample that was sequenced in a study of blood T cell repertoires in COVID-19. Sequencing used immunoSEQ multiplex PCR; TCRdb keeps in-frame clones, though not all of them. The data hold around 230,000 clones, with approximately 85% observed a single time. Sequencing was performed on peripheral blood. All receptors derive from a man aged 45-65 years with COVID-19, enrolled during active disease.

This chain links TRBV2 with TRBJ2-5; TRBD2 matches at 8 bases. V lost 5 bases, J lost 1 base, and 9 bases stayed unmatched. There are 16 residues in the CDR3. Germline loops: CDR1 SNHLY, CDR2 FYNNEI. CDR3 loop: CASSTESGGPQETQYF. The CDR3, as DNA: TGTGCCAGCAGTACCGAAAGCGGGGGACCCCAAGAGACCCAGTACTTC.

The V and J genes are TRBV7-2 and TRBJ2-7; D gene uncertain. CDR1 and CDR2 from the germline V gene are SGHTA and FQGNSA. The V gene lost 8 bases and the J gene lost 5 bases, with 16 bases spanning the gap. The CDR3 runs to 13 residues. The CDR3 region is CASSRVILDEQYF. The CDR3 nucleotides read TGTGCCAGCTCCCGGGTTATCTTGGACGAGCAGTACTTC.

The chain recombines TRBV11-2 with TRBJ1-1; D perhaps matches TRBD1 (6 bases). The germline V gene has CDR1 SGHAT and CDR2 FQNNGV. The CDR3 is made up of 14 amino acids. V was clipped by 2 bases and J by 4 bases, with 11 bases between them. CDR3 region: CASSLSGGVTEAFF. CDR3 nucleotide sequence: TGTGCCAGCAGCTTATCGGGGGGCGTCACTGAAGCTTTCTTT.

The rearrangement links TRBV19 to TRBJ1-2; 9 bases are a match to TRBD1. The V gene's germline CDR1 is LNHDA and CDR2 SQIVND (reference sequence). The CDR3 runs to 18 residues. Losses at the gene ends were 5 bases for V and 4 bases for J; bases not matched to a gene: 17. For the CDR3, the DNA is TGTGCCAGTAGTTTGGATCCGGACAGGGGACTCCTCGTCTATGGCTACACCTTC. This codes for CASSLDPDRGLLVYGYTF.

This clone was seen a single time. The CDR3 spells CASSYSTGPTEAFF. The CDR3 DNA reads as TGTGCCAGCAGTTACTCGACAGGACCCACTGAAGCTTTCTTT. The rearrangement joins TRBV6-5 to TRBJ1-1, with D maybe TRBD1 (6 bases). Germline V gene lookup returns CDR1 MNHEY and CDR2 SVGAGI. Trimming removed 0 bases from V and 4 bases from J, with 9 bases in between. CDR3 size: 14 residues.

The count of this clone is one. The genes are TRBV5-5 and TRBJ1-1; the D gene is possibly TRBD1 (5 bases). CDR1 is SGHKS and CDR2 is YYEKEE in the germline V gene (reference sequence). The CDR3 is 15 residues long. Trimming stripped 0 bases from V and 4 bases from J, with 13 bases between. This CDR3 reads CASSLAAGTRTEAFF. CDR3 coding DNA: TGTGCCAGCAGCTTGGCGGCAGGGACTCGCACTGAAGCTTTCTTT. Full variable domain (remainder filled in from reference TRBV5-5 and TRBJ1-1): DAGVTQSPTHLIKTRGQQVTLRCSPISGHKSVSWYQQVLGQGPQFIFQYYEKEERGRGNFPDRFSARQFPNYSSELNVNALLLGDSALYLCASSLAAGTRTEAFFGQGTRLTVV.

Written as DNA, the CDR3 is TGCGCCAGCAGCTCGGATGACAGGGATAACTATGGCTACACCTTC. Translation: CASSSDDRDNYGYTF. V is TRBV5-1 and J is TRBJ1-2, with TRBD1 matching 7 bases. CDR1 is SGHRS and CDR2 is YFSETQ in the germline V gene. The CDR3 runs 15 residues. The J segment lost 1 base and the V segment lost 3 bases, leaving 6 bases of the junction unmatched.

The V and J genes are TRBV9 and TRBJ2-7, with 10 positions matching TRBD2. This CDR3 is 15 amino acids long. The ends lost 1 base at V and 3 bases at J; junction bases unmatched: 4. Germline-derived CDR1 and CDR2 are SGDLS and YYNGEE. As DNA, the CDR3 is TGTGCCAGCAGCGTAAGCAGCGGGGGGGACTACGAGCAGTACTTC. As protein: CASSVSSGGDYEQYF.

V is TRBV29-1 and J is TRBJ2-1; 9 nucleotides align to TRBD1. CDR3 length: 12 amino acids. After removal of 7 bases from V and 8 bases from J, the junction contained 6 bases not matched to a gene. Germline V gives CDR1 SQVTM, CDR2 ANQGSEA. The CDR3: CSAGGQGHEQFF. In DNA form, the CDR3 reads TGCAGCGCTGGGGGACAGGGACATGAGCAGTTCTTC.

This clone has a handful of counts. This chain connects TRBV7-2 to TRBJ2-2, with D uncertain. The germline V and J ends were trimmed by 1 base and 7 bases, with 4 bases remaining between them. There are 12 residues in the CDR3. Germline V gives CDR1 SGHTA, CDR2 FQGNSA. The CDR3 is CASSLGLGELFF. The DNA of the CDR3 is TGTGCCAGCAGCTTAGGACTCGGGGAGCTGTTTTTT. Full variable domain (outside the CDR3, taken from reference TRBV7-2 and TRBJ2-2): GAGVSQSPSNKVTEKGKDVELRCDPISGHTALYWYRQSLGQGLEFLIYFQGNSAPDKSGLPSDRFSAERTGGSVSTLTIQRTQQEDSAVYLCASSLGLGELFFGEGSRLTVL.

V usage is TRBV6-5 and J usage is TRBJ2-1; unclear D gene. The CDR3 runs to 11 residues. With 7 bases removed from V and 5 bases from J, the gap between germline ends came to 6 bases. Germline values: CDR1 MNHEY, CDR2 SVGAGI. Written as DNA, the CDR3 is TGTGCCAGCAACCGAGACAATGAGCAGTTCTTC. Translating it yields CASNRDNEQFF.

V is TRBV6-2 or TRBV6-3 and J is TRBJ2-1; possibly TRBD2 for D (6 bases). The CDR3 loop spans 15 amino acids. CDR1 is MNHEY and CDR2 is SVGEGT in the germline V gene. The ends were cut back, 6 bases at V and 3 bases at J, with 15 bases in the middle. The CDR3 is CASSRTRDFYNEQFF. DNA of the CDR3: TGTGCCAGCAGCCGAACCCGGGACTTCTACAATGAGCAGTTCTTC.

This clone was picked up a small number of times. This sequence joins TRBV18 and TRBJ1-1; D is ambiguous. Trimming shortened V by 2 bases and J by 0 bases, and 16 bases separated the two germline ends. Germline V gene sequence: CDR1 KGHSH, CDR2 LQKENI. The CDR3 is 17 residues long. CDR3 sequence: CASSPGRVTPMNTEAFF. CDR3 coding DNA: TGTGCCAGCTCACCAGGGCGGGTTACTCCCATGAACACTGAAGCTTTCTTT. Variable domain in full (rest from reference TRBV18 and TRBJ1-1): NAGVMQNPRHLVRRRGQEARLRCSPMKGHSHVYWYRQLPEEGLKFMVYLQKENIIDESGMPKERFSAEFPKEGPSILRIQQVVRGDSAAYFCASSPGRVTPMNTEAFFGQGTRLTVV.

The chain uses TRBV4-3 and TRBJ1-2; 7 bases map to TRBD1. CDR3 size: 16 residues. In germline, CDR1 is LGHNA, CDR2 YSLEER. Trimming at V came to 4 bases and at J to 1 base, leaving 9 bases not matched to a gene. The CDR3 sequence is CASSPGDRAVNYGYTF. In DNA, the CDR3 is TGCGCCAGCAGCCCTGGTGACAGGGCCGTTAACTATGGCTACACCTTC.

The DNA of the CDR3 is TGCAGCGGTAATGACAGGGCCGCCACTGAAGCTTTCTTT. This encodes CSGNDRAATEAFF. This chain connects TRBV29-1 to TRBJ1-1; 7 bases are a match to TRBD1. Germline CDR1 is SQVTM and CDR2 is ANQGSEA. V was pared by 7 bases and J by 4 bases, with 9 bases of the junction left unmatched. The CDR3 length is 13 residues.

CDR3 DNA sequence: TGTGCCAGCAGCTTCAAGGGGGCGTTCTACGAGCAGTACTTC. It translates to CASSFKGAFYEQYF. The chain employs TRBV5-4 and TRBJ2-7; 7 positions agree with TRBD1. V dropped 2 bases and J dropped 3; count of bases not matched to a gene: 5. CDR1 SGHNT and CDR2 YYREEE come from the germline V gene (reference sequence). The CDR3 has 14 amino acids.

The chain couples TRBV24-1 to TRBJ2-3; no definite D call. The CDR3 sequence is 14 residues long. Germline CDR1 and CDR2: KGHDR and SFDVKD. V was clipped by 4 bases and J by 6 bases, with 13 bases between them. CDR3 loop: CATSEKTHLDTQYF. CDR3 DNA: TGTGCCACCAGTGAGAAAACCCACTTGGATACGCAGTATTTT.

J is TRBJ2-1 and V is TRBV9; 8 positions agree with TRBD1. CDR1 is SGDLS, CDR2 YYNGEE, per germline. This CDR3 has 15 residues. With V trimmed by 0 bases and J by 10 bases, 9 bases remained unmatched. DNA of the CDR3: TGTGCCAGCAGCGTAGAAGGACAGGGCGTACAGGAGCAGTTCTTC. Protein sequence: CASSVEGQGVQEQFF.

CDR3 amino acids: CASSSWDRGSGNTIYF. CDR3 nucleotide sequence: TGTGCCAGCAGCTCCTGGGACAGGGGCTCTGGAAACACCATATATTTT. J is TRBJ1-3 and V is TRBV7-9; 10 bases line up with TRBD1. V shed 4 bases, J shed 0 bases, and the junction held 3 bases outside the gene matches. The CDR3 has 16 amino acids. The germline CDR1 and CDR2 sequences are SEHNR and FQNEAQ (reference sequence).

The chain employs TRBV24-1 and TRBJ2-1; 7 bases line up with TRBD1. CDR3 length equals 16 residues. Germline lookup yields CDR1 KGHDR and CDR2 SFDVKD. The V segment lost 3 bases and the J segment 2 bases; nucleotides outside the gene matches: 6. The CDR3 sequence: CATSDRNRGPYNEQFF. Written as DNA, the CDR3 is TGTGCCACCAGTGATCGAAACAGGGGCCCCTACAATGAGCAGTTCTTC.

There are a few counts of this clone. V gene TRBV7-9 combines with J gene TRBJ2-1; 8 bases align to TRBD2. The CDR3 runs to 17 residues. CDR1 SEHNR and CDR2 FQNEAQ come from the germline V gene (reference sequence). With V trimmed by 2 bases and J by 8 bases, 14 bases remained unmatched. The CDR3 nucleotides are TGTGCCAGCAGCTTATCGTCCGGGACTAGGGAGACAGATGAGCAGTTCTTC. It encodes CASSLSSGTRETDEQFF.

With regard to this clone: The sample carries other DNA sequences with the same CDR3. The chain combines TRBV9 with TRBJ2-2, with D possibly being TRBD1 (6 bases). The CDR3 runs to 15 residues. The germline V and J ends were trimmed by 1 base and 0 bases, with 7 bases remaining between them. Looked up from germline, CDR1 is SGDLS and CDR2 is YYNGEE. The CDR3 loop is CASSVRGSNTGELFF. In nucleotides, the CDR3 is TGTGCCAGCAGCGTAAGGGGGTCGAACACCGGGGAGCTGTTTTTT.

This sequence joins TRBV3-1 (or the pseudogene TRBV3-2) and TRBJ2-7; the D is unclear. The CDR3 contains 12 residues. Germline V gene data show CDR1 as LGHDT and CDR2 as YNNKEL (reference sequence). V lost 1 base and J lost 4, with 5 bases in between. The CDR3 loop is CASSQVYYEQYF. The CDR3 DNA sequence: TGTGCCAGCAGCCAAGTATATTACGAGCAGTACTTC.

This clone was counted only a few times. This sequence joins TRBV18 and TRBJ2-7; a weak D match, TRBD2 (5 bases). This CDR3 has 15 amino acids. The ends were cut back, 0 bases at V and 2 bases at J, with 11 bases in the middle. Germline loops: CDR1 KGHSH, CDR2 LQKENI. In DNA form, the CDR3 reads TGTGCCAGCTCACCACCGAGAGGGTCTACCTACGAGCAGTACTTC. This encodes CASSPPRGSTYEQYF.